This is a list of T cell receptor beta chains from one sample in a study of T cell responses to AZD1222 COVID-19 vaccine. Data came from immunoSEQ multiplex PCR; TCRdb stores just in-frame clones and leaves some out. The table has some 150,000 clones, less than 90% seen once; the top ten hold 3% to 3.5%. Material: peripheral blood, obtained on day 0 of AZD1222 vaccination. These receptors originate from an adult in good health. Both conserved end residues are part of each CDR3. Fields, in order: J gene, clone size, D gene, V gene, CDR3 protein. The D gene is left open where the match is weak. Expanded clones are given a class, and other clones once, few, many or no size at all.

>TRBJ2-1|-|TRBD1|TRBV5-1
CASSSLQGQVNEQFF
>TRBJ1-1|-|-|TRBV2
CASTPEGNTEAFF
>TRBJ2-4|-|TRBD2|TRBV7-2
CASSPGVERGYIQYF
>TRBJ1-4|-|TRBD1|TRBV7-2
CASSTDRGREKLFF
>TRBJ2-7|once|TRBD1|TRBV6-6
CASLAPPGTGVEEQYF
>TRBJ2-3|-|-|TRBV9
CASSAGAVTDTQYF
>TRBJ1-2|-|TRBD1|TRBV7-8
CASSLRTGGYGYTF
>TRBJ1-3|-|TRBD1|TRBV3-1/TRBV3-2
CASSQEGTGSGNTIYF
>TRBJ2-3|-|-|TRBV7-2
CASSPANSPDTQYF
>TRBJ2-7|-|TRBD1|TRBV6-5
CATLPGQASYEQYF
>TRBJ1-4|-|-|TRBV1
CTSSQDGPSGQGCDEKLFF
>TRBJ1-1|-|-|TRBV13
CASSPRQEVNTEAFF
>TRBJ2-3|-|-|TRBV10-2
CASLGADTQYF
>TRBJ1-2|-|TRBD1|TRBV7-2
CASSLSGGADGYTF
>TRBJ1-4|-|-|TRBV27
CASSFSATNEKLFF
>TRBJ1-4|-|TRBD1|TRBV5-6
CASSVDRRGEKLFF
>TRBJ2-6|-|-|TRBV7-2
CASSLGGVGANVLTF
>TRBJ1-4|-|TRBD1|TRBV6-5
CATTTGDEKLFF
>TRBJ2-7|-|TRBD1|TRBV11-2
CASSRQGEYEQYF
>TRBJ1-2|-|TRBD1|TRBV3-1/TRBV3-2
CASSQPGGTGAYGYTF
>TRBJ2-5|-|-|TRBV5-4
CASSLGRSNQETQYF
>TRBJ2-3|-|-|TRBV19
CASRPTGTDTQYF
>TRBJ2-5|-|-|TRBV6-6
CASRPRKARVSETQYF
>TRBJ2-7|-|TRBD2|TRBV7-3
CASSFSGGSAGEQYF
>TRBJ2-3|-|-|TRBV6-6
CASLQLDTQYF
>TRBJ1-6|-|-|TRBV12-5
CASGGGTLNSPLHF
>TRBJ2-7|-|-|TRBV6-5
CASSYRASYEQYF
>TRBJ1-1|few|TRBD1|TRBV6-5
CASSSWISPGGTEAFF
>TRBJ2-3|-|TRBD2|TRBV5-1
CASSLVPSGGADTQYF
>TRBJ1-1|-|-|TRBV5-8
CASSKDESGMNTEAFF
>TRBJ2-2|-|-|TRBV6-2/TRBV6-3
CASSYLGYTGELFF
>TRBJ1-4|-|-|TRBV10-3
CAISGNSYEKLFF
>TRBJ1-4|once|-|TRBV2
CASRAGPLANEKLFF
>TRBJ1-2|few|TRBD1|TRBV11-2
CASSSLNKNRGDYGYTF
>TRBJ2-7|few|-|TRBV7-9
CASTPRGQSEQYF
>TRBJ1-4|-|-|TRBV28
CASSFQNSEKLFF
>TRBJ1-3|-|-|TRBV3-1/TRBV3-2
CASSPGNTIYF
>TRBJ2-4|-|TRBD1|TRBV19
CASSQGAGIQYF
>TRBJ1-3|-|-|TRBV14
CASSQGHGPRNTIYF
>TRBJ1-6|few|-|TRBV7-9
CASSSQGLSSPLHF
>TRBJ1-2|-|TRBD1|TRBV25-1
CASRLQGADGYTF
>TRBJ2-7|once|-|TRBV6-5
CASTQDRRSYEQYF
>TRBJ1-2|-|-|TRBV12-3/TRBV12-4
CASSWQGGNGYTF
>TRBJ2-3|-|-|TRBV6-2/TRBV6-3
CASSKRTVVSTDTQYF